A selection of T cell receptor beta chains follows, all from one sample in a study of T cell repertoires in cytomegalovirus infection. TCRdb fed the reads into MiXCR, producing one record per CDR3 protein. The repertoire holds around 71,000 distinct CDR3 sequences, with 20% to 25% as singletons. Their antigen targets remain unknown. The sample was CD8+ T cells from cultured PBMCs, taken from culture after CMV antigen stimulation. These receptor sequences come from a human donor in good health (CMV status not recorded). Some clones in this sample may be carry-over from other donors' samples. Each CDR3 is given with its conserved first and last residue. The order of the fields is CDR3 length, J gene, V gene, clone size, CDR3 protein. Size values are once, few and many counts, or a class for expanded clones, and some rows have none.

CDR3 length: 14; J gene: TRBJ2-7; V gene: TRBV6-1; clone size: -; CDR3 protein: CATSGTGYAYEQYF
CDR3 length: 16; J gene: TRBJ2-3; V gene: TRBV4-1; clone size: few; CDR3 protein: CASSQDGAGGTDTQYF
CDR3 length: 14; J gene: TRBJ2-5; V gene: TRBV7-2; clone size: -; CDR3 protein: CASSLYKNQETQYF
CDR3 length: 15; J gene: TRBJ2-1; V gene: TRBV7-8; clone size: -; CDR3 protein: CASSPRGRGGYEQFF
CDR3 length: 15; J gene: TRBJ1-2; V gene: TRBV7-2; clone size: -; CDR3 protein: CASSLEADRVYGYTF
CDR3 length: 12; J gene: TRBJ2-7; V gene: TRBV2; clone size: few; CDR3 protein: CASPSRGDEQYF
CDR3 length: 15; J gene: TRBJ2-3; V gene: TRBV6-5; clone size: -; CDR3 protein: CASSYRDRGADTQYF
CDR3 length: 18; J gene: TRBJ2-6; V gene: TRBV11-2; clone size: -; CDR3 protein: CASSLDLTGPSGANVLTF
CDR3 length: 15; J gene: TRBJ1-4; V gene: TRBV7-9; clone size: few; CDR3 protein: CASWPLGQDNEKLFF
CDR3 length: 17; J gene: TRBJ1-1; V gene: TRBV5-1; clone size: few; CDR3 protein: CASSPIRDRGMNTEAFF
CDR3 length: 15; J gene: TRBJ1-1; V gene: TRBV9; clone size: -; CDR3 protein: CASSGVGTGNTEAFF
CDR3 length: 15; J gene: TRBJ1-2; V gene: TRBV19; clone size: many; CDR3 protein: CASKARTAANYGYTF
CDR3 length: 12; J gene: TRBJ1-6; V gene: TRBV7-9; clone size: -; CDR3 protein: CASSLSDSPLHF
CDR3 length: 16; J gene: TRBJ2-1; V gene: TRBV28; clone size: -; CDR3 protein: CASSSGQGWRNNEQFF
CDR3 length: 15; J gene: TRBJ1-5; V gene: TRBV7-2; clone size: few; CDR3 protein: CASSLGYREDQPQHF
CDR3 length: 16; J gene: TRBJ1-6; V gene: TRBV6-2/TRBV6-3; clone size: -; CDR3 protein: CASSTRDSVYNSPLHF
CDR3 length: 14; J gene: TRBJ1-4; V gene: TRBV7-2; clone size: -; CDR3 protein: CASSDLATNEKLFF
CDR3 length: 17; J gene: TRBJ2-3; V gene: TRBV19; clone size: few; CDR3 protein: CASSIRVWDRTTDTQYF
CDR3 length: 17; J gene: TRBJ1-2; V gene: TRBV7-2; clone size: few; CDR3 protein: CASSPVDRQSANYGYTF
CDR3 length: 11; J gene: TRBJ1-1; V gene: TRBV27; clone size: -; CDR3 protein: CASSFLGQAFF
CDR3 length: 15; J gene: TRBJ2-7; V gene: TRBV6-2/TRBV6-3; clone size: few; CDR3 protein: CASMSESMAFYEQYF
CDR3 length: 14; J gene: TRBJ2-1; V gene: TRBV12-3/TRBV12-4; clone size: -; CDR3 protein: CASTSTEGGGEQFF
CDR3 length: 12; J gene: TRBJ1-1; V gene: TRBV6-6; clone size: -; CDR3 protein: CASSPGITEAFF
CDR3 length: 14; J gene: TRBJ2-1; V gene: TRBV5-5; clone size: -; CDR3 protein: CASSFSGVSNEQFF
CDR3 length: 18; J gene: TRBJ2-3; V gene: TRBV4-1; clone size: -; CDR3 protein: CASSLHELAGGQEDTRYF
CDR3 length: 14; J gene: TRBJ2-2; V gene: TRBV10-3; clone size: few; CDR3 protein: CAISEASNTGELFF
CDR3 length: 13; J gene: TRBJ1-5; V gene: TRBV14; clone size: -; CDR3 protein: CASSQDLGQPQHF